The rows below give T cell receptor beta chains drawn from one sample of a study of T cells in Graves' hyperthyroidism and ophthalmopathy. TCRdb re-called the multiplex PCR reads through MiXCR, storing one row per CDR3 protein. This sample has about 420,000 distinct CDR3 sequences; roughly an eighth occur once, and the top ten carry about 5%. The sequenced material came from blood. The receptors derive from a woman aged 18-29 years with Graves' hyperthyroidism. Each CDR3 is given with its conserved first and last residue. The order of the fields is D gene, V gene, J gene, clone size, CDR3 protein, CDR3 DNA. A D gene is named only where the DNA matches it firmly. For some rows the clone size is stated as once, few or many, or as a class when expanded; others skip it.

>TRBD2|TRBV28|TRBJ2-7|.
CASSFPREGSYEQYF
TGTGCCAGCAGTTTCCCGCGGGAGGGCTCCTACGAGCAGTACTTC
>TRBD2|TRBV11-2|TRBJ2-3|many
CASSSGLDQTTDTQYF
TGTGCCAGCAGCTCTGGACTAGATCAGACCACAGATACGCAGTATTTT
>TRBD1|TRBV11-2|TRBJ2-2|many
CANSLDHGTGSTGELFF
TGTGCCAACAGCTTAGATCACGGGACAGGGAGCACCGGGGAGCTGTTTTTT
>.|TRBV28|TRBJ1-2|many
CASSSTQVYGYTF
TGTGCCAGCAGTTCCACCCAGGTTTATGGCTACACCTTC
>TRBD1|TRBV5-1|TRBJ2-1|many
CASSSGGVGDNEQFF
TGCGCCAGCAGCTCAGGGGGCGTGGGCGACAATGAGCAGTTCTTC
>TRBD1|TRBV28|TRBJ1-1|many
CASSFGQANTEAFF
TGTGCCAGCAGTTTCGGACAGGCGAACACTGAAGCTTTCTTT
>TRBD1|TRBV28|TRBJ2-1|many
CASHKGGQGYNEQFF
TGTGCCAGCCACAAGGGGGGACAGGGCTACAATGAGCAGTTCTTC
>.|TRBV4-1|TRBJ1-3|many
CASSQAGSAGNTIYF
TGCGCCAGCAGCCAAGCCGGGTCTGCTGGAAACACCATATATTTT
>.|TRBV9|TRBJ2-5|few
CASSGPPETQYF
TGTGCCAGCAGCGGCCCCCCGGAGACCCAGTACTTC
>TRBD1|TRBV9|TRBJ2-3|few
CASSVATGRTDTQYF
TGTGCCAGCAGCGTAGCGACAGGGCGAACAGATACGCAGTATTTT
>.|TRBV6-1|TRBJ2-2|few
CATKLWDTGELFF
TGTGCCACCAAGCTCTGGGATACCGGGGAGCTGTTTTTT
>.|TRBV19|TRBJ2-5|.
CASTNQETQYF
TGTGCCAGTACCAACCAAGAGACCCAGTACTTC
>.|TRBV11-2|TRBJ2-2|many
CASSLEYAIPLNTGELFF
TGTGCCAGCAGCTTAGAATATGCGATCCCTCTTAACACCGGGGAGCTGTTTTTT
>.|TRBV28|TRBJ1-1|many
CASSRQAVNTEAFF
TGTGCCAGCAGTAGACAGGCGGTGAACACTGAAGCTTTCTTT
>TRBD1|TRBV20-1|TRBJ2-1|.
CSARETGGSDEQFF
TGCAGTGCTAGAGAGACAGGGGGTAGCGATGAGCAGTTCTTC